The entry below gives a single T cell receptor beta chain sequence along with its context. TCRdb's copy holds only in-frame clones and misses some; the assay was immunoSEQ multiplex PCR. This table has under 150,000 clones, about 89% appearing once. Germline V gene sequence: CDR1 LGHNA, CDR2 YSLEER. The germline V and J ends were trimmed by 4 bases and 2 bases, with 5 bases remaining between them. The CDR3 length is 12 residues. The data were taken from a study of control samples from healthy donors and cancer patients. This sequence joins TRBV4-3 and TRBJ1-1; tentative D call: TRBD1 (5 bases). This clonotype was sampled from a young man in good health. What was sequenced was blood. CDR3 residues: CASSRGNTEAFF. The CDR3 nucleotides read TGCGCCAGCAGCCGGGGCAACACTGAAGCTTTCTTT.